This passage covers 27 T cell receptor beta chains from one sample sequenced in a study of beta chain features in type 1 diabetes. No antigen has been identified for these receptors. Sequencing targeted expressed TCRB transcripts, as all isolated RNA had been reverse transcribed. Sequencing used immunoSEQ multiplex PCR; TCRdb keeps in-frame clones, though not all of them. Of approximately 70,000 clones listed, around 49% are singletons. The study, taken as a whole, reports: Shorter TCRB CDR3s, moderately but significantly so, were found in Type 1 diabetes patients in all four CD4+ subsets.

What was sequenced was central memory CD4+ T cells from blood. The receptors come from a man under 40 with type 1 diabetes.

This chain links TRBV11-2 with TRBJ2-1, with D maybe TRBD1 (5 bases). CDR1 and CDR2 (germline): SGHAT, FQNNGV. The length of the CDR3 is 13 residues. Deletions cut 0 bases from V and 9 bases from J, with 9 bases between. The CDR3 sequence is CASSLDQQGEQFF. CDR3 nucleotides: TGTGCCAGCAGCTTAGACCAGCAGGGTGAGCAGTTCTTC.

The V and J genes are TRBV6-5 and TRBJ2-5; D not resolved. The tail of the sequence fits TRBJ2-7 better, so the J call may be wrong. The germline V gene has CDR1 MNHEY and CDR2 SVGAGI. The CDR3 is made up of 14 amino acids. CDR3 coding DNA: TGTGCCAGCAGTTGGGCTGGCCTGGGCTACGAGCAGTACTTC. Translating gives CASSWAGLGYEQYF.

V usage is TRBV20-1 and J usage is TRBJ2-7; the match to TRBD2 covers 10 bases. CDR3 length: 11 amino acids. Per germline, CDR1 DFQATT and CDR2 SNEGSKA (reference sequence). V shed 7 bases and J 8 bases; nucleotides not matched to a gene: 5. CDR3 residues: CSVLAGVQQYF. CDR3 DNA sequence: TGCAGTGTGCTAGCGGGAGTGCAGCAGTACTTC.

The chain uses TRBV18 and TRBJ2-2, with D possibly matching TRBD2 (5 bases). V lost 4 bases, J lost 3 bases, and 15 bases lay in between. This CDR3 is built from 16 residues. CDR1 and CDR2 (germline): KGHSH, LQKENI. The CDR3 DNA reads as TGTGCCAGCTCACTCTCCTCGGGAAGGGACACCGGGGAGCTGTTTTTT. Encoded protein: CASSLSSGRDTGELFF.

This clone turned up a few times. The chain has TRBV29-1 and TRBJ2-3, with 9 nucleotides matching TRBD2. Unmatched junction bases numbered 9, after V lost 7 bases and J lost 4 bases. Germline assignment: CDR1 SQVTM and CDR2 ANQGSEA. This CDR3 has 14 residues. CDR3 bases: TGCAGCGCCCTGCGGGGGGGCGTAGCAGATACGCAGTATTTT. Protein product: CSALRGGVADTQYF.

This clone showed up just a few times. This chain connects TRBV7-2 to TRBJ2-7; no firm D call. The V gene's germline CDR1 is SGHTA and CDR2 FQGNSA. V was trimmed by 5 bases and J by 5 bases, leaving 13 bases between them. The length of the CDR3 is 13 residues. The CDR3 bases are TGTGCCAGCAGCGCCGCAGGTTTACACGAGCAGTACTTC. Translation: CASSAAGLHEQYF.

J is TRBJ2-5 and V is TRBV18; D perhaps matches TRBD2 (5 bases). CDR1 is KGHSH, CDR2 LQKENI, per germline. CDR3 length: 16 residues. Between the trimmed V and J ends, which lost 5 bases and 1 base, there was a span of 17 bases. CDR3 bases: TGTGCCAGCTCAAGGGCAGGAGGAGGCTTCCAAGAGACCCAGTACTTC. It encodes CASSRAGGGFQETQYF. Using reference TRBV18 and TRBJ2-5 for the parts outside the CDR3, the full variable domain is NAGVMQNPRHLVRRRGQEARLRCSPMKGHSHVYWYRQLPEEGLKFMVYLQKENIIDESGMPKERFSAEFPKEGPSILRIQQVVRGDSAAYFCASSRAGGGFQETQYFGPGTRLLVL.

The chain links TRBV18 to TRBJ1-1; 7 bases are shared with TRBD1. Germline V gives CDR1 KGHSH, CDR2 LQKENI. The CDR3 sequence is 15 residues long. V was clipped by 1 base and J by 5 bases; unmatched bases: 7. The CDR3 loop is CASSPQDTGVTEAFF. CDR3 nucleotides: TGTGCCAGCTCACCACAGGACACAGGGGTTACTGAAGCTTTCTTT.

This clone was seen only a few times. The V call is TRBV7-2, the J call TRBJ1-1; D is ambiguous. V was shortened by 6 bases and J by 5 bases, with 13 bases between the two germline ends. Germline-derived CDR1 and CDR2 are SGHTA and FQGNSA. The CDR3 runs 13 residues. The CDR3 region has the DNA TGTGCCAGCAGTAGGGAACCGGGGACTGAAGCTTTCTTT. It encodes CASSREPGTEAFF.

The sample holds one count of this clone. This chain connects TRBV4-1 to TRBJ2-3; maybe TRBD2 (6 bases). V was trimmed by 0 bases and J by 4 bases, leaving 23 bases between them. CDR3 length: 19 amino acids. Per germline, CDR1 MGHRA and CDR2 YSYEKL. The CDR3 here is CASSQDQSGVGLPADTQYF. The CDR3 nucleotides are TGCGCCAGCAGCCAAGATCAGAGTGGAGTGGGACTCCCGGCAGATACGCAGTATTTT.

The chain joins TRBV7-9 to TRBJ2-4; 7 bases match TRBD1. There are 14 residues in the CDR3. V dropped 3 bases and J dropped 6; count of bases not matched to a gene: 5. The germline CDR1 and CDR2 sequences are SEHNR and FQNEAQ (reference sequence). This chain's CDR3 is CASSFTGEINIQYF. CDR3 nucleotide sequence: TGTGCCAGCAGCTTTACAGGGGAGATAAACATTCAGTACTTC.

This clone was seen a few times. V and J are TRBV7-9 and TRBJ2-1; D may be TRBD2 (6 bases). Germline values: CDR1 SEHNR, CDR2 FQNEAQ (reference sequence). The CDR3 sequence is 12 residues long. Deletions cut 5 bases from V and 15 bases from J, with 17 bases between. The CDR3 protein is CASSPEAGNRFF. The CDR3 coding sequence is TGTGCCAGCAGCCCAGAGGCGGGGAATCGGTTCTTC.

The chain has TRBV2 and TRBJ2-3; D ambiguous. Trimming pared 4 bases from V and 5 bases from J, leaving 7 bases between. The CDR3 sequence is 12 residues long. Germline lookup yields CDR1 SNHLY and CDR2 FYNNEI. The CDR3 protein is CASSGQLDTQYF. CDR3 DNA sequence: TGTGCCAGCAGTGGTCAGTTAGATACGCAGTATTTT.

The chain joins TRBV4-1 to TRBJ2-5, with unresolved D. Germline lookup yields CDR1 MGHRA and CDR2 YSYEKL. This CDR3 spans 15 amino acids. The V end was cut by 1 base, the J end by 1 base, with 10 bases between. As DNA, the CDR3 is TGCGCCAGCAGCCAAGGAACAGTGATCCAAGAGACCCAGTACTTC. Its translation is CASSQGTVIQETQYF.

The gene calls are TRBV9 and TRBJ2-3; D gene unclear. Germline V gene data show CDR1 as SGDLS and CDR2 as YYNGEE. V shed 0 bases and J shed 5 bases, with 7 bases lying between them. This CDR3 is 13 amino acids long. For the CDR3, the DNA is TGTGCCAGCAGCGTAGCCGGTGAAGATACGCAGTATTTT. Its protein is CASSVAGEDTQYF.

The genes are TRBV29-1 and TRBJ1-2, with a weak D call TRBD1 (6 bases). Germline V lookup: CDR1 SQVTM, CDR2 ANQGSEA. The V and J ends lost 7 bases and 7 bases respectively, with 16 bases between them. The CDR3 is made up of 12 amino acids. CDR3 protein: CSGEGGGGGYTF. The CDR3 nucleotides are TGCAGCGGCGAGGGAGGGGGAGGTGGCTACACCTTC. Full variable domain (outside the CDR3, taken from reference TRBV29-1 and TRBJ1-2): SAVISQKPSRDICQRGTSLTIQCQVDSQVTMMFWYRQQPGQSLTLIATANQGSEATYESGFVIDKFPISRPNLTFSTLTVSNMSPEDSSIYLCSGEGGGGGYTFGSGTRLTVV.

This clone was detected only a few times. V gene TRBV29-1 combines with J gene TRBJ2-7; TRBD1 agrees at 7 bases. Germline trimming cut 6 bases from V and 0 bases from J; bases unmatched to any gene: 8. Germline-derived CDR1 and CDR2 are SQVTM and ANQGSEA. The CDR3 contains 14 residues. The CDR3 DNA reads TGCAGCGTCGAACAGGGGCCTAGCTCCTACGAGCAGTACTTC. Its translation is CSVEQGPSSYEQYF.

This CDR3 reads CASSEPGQLSSPLHF. The DNA of the CDR3 is TGTGCCAGCAGCGAACCGGGACAGCTATCCTCACCCCTCCACTTT. The V and J genes are TRBV6-1 and TRBJ1-6; 7 nucleotides match TRBD1. Germline trimming cut 6 bases from V and 10 bases from J; bases unmatched to any gene: 12. The CDR3 covers 15 residues. Germline lookup yields CDR1 MNHNS and CDR2 SASEGT.

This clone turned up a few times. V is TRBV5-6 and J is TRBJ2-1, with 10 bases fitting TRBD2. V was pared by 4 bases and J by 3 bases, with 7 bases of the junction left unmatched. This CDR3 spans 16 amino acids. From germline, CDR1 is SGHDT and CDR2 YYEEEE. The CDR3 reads CASSVNSGGIYNEQFF. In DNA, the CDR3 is TGTGCCAGCAGCGTAAATAGCGGGGGGATCTACAATGAGCAGTTCTTC.

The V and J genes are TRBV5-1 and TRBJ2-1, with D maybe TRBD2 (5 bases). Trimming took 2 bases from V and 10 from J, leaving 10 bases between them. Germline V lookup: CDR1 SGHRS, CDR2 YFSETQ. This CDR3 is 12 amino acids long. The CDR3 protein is CASSFPSPEQFF. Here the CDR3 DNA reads TGCGCCAGCAGCTTCCCTAGCCCGGAGCAGTTCTTC.

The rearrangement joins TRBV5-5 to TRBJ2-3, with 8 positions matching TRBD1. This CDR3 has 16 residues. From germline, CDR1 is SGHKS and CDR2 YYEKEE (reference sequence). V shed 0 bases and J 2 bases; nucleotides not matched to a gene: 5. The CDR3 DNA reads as TGTGCCAGCAGCTTGGGGACAGGGTACTCCACAGATACGCAGTATTTT. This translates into CASSLGTGYSTDTQYF.

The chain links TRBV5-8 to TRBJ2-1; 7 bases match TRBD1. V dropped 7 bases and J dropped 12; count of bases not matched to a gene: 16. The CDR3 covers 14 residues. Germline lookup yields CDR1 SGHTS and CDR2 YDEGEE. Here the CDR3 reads CASLGTEYYLGQFF. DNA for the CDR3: TGTGCCAGCCTCGGGACAGAGTATTACCTGGGGCAGTTCTTC.

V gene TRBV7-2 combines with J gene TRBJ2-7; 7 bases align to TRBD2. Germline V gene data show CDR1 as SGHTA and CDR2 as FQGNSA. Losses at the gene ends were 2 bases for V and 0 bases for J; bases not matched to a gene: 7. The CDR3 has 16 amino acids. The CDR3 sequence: CASSLLLAANSYEQYF. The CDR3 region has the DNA TGTGCCAGCAGCTTACTCCTAGCGGCTAACTCCTACGAGCAGTACTTC.

Here the CDR3 reads CASSQRNEQFF. CDR3 sequence (DNA): TGTGCCAGCAGCCAGAGGAATGAGCAGTTCTTC. V usage is TRBV14 and J usage is TRBJ2-1, with D unclear. Per germline, CDR1 SGHDN and CDR2 FVKESK. V dropped 3 bases and J dropped 7 bases, with 4 bases sitting between them. The CDR3 extends over 11 amino acids.

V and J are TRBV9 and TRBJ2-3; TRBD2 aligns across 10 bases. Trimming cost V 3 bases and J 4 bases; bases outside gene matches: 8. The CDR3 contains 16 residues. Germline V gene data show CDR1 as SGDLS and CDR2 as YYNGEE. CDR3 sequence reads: CASSAAGLATSDTQYF. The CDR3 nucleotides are TGTGCCAGCAGCGCGGCGGGACTAGCGACATCAGATACGCAGTATTTT.

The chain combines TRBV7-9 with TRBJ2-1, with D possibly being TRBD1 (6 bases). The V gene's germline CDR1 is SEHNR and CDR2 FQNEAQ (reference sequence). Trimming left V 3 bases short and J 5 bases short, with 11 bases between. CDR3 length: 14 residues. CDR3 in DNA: TGTGCCAGCAGCTTCCACAGGGAAGACAATGAGCAGTTCTTC. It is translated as CASSFHREDNEQFF.

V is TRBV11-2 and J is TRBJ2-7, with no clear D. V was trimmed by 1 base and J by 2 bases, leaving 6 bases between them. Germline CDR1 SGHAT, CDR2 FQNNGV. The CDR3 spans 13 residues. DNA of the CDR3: TGTGCCAGCAGCTTAGTAGAAACCTACGAGCAGTACTTC. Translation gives CASSLVETYEQYF.